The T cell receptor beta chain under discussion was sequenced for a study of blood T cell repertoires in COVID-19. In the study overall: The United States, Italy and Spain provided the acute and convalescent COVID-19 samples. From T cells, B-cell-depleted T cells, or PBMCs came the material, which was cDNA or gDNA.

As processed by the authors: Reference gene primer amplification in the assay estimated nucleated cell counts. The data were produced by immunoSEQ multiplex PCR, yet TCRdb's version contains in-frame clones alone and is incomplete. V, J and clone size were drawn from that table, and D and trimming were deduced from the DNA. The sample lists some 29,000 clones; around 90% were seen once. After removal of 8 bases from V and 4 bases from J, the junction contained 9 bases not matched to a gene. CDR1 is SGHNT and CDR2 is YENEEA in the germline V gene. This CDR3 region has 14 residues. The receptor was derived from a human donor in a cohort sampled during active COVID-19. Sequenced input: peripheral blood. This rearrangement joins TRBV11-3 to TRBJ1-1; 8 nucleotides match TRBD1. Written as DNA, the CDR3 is TGTGCCAGCGTTCCAGGGGGCGGGTCCACTGAAGCTTTCTTT. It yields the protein CASVPGGGSTEAFF.